This T cell receptor beta chain emerged from a study of technical replicates of blood from a handful of donors. Clones were read by immunoSEQ multiplex PCR, and TCRdb kept only the in-frame ones, dropping some. Of over 80,000 clones in the sample, approximately 96% were seen once. Germline CDR1 reads MNHEY; CDR2 reads SVGAGI. The CDR3 contains 14 residues. The junction had 0 bases not matched to a gene; V was cut back by 1 base and J by 4 bases. Sequencing was carried out using T cells isolated from PBMCs. The V call is TRBV6-5, the J call TRBJ2-5, with TRBD1 matching 10 bases. The sequence derives from a human donor in good health. CDR3 protein: CASSYWTGGETQYF. CDR3 in DNA: TGTGCCAGCAGTTACTGGACAGGGGGAGAGACCCAGTACTTC.